This is a list of T cell receptor beta chains from one sample in a study of cytomegalovirus exposure and HLA in healthy donors. The assay was immunoSEQ multiplex PCR, and TCRdb's table has in-frame clones only and misses some. The data show about 200,000 clones, around 80% seen once. The sample was PBMCs. These receptor sequences come from a male donor in good health and CMV-seronegative. Both conserved end residues are part of each CDR3. Each record gives: V gene, J gene, clone size, D gene, CDR3 protein, CDR3 DNA. D genes are given only for firm matches. The size of a clone is reported for some rows only, either as once, few or many, or as a class for expanded clones.

v_gene: TRBV7-3
j_gene: TRBJ1-1
abundance: .
d_gene: .
CDR3aa: CARTSGRGNTEAFF
CDR3nt: TGTGCACGGACCTCCGGCAGGGGGAACACTGAAGCTTTCTTT

v_gene: TRBV7-2
j_gene: TRBJ2-2
abundance: .
d_gene: TRBD2
CDR3aa: CASSVTSGKSAGELFF
CDR3nt: TGTGCCAGCAGCGTAACTAGCGGGAAATCTGCCGGGGAGCTGTTTTTT

v_gene: TRBV7-6
j_gene: TRBJ2-5
abundance: .
d_gene: TRBD2
CDR3aa: CASSLFTSGTPETQYF
CDR3nt: TGTGCCAGCAGCTTATTTACTAGCGGGACCCCAGAGACCCAGTACTTC

v_gene: TRBV19
j_gene: TRBJ2-7
abundance: .
d_gene: .
CDR3aa: CASSISGSYEQYF
CDR3nt: TGTGCCAGTAGTATTAGCGGCTCCTACGAGCAGTACTTC

v_gene: TRBV5-6
j_gene: TRBJ2-7
abundance: .
d_gene: TRBD1
CDR3aa: CASSRRLTGGGYEQYF
CDR3nt: TGTGCCAGCAGCCGACGATTGACAGGGGGCGGCTACGAGCAGTACTTC

v_gene: TRBV7-9
j_gene: TRBJ1-2
abundance: .
d_gene: TRBD1
CDR3aa: CSSSPITGEYVYGYTF
CDR3nt: TGTTCCAGCAGCCCCATAACAGGGGAATATGTGTATGGCTACACCTTC

v_gene: TRBV19
j_gene: TRBJ1-5
abundance: .
d_gene: TRBD1
CDR3aa: CASSRGQGVLPQHF
CDR3nt: TGTGCCAGTAGTCGTGGACAGGGGGTCCTCCCCCAGCATTTT

v_gene: TRBV11-2
j_gene: TRBJ1-4
abundance: .
d_gene: .
CDR3aa: CASSVWSNEKLFF
CDR3nt: TGTGCCAGCAGCGTTTGGAGTAATGAAAAACTGTTTTTT

v_gene: TRBV7-9
j_gene: TRBJ1-4
abundance: .
d_gene: .
CDR3aa: CASSPWGQTNEKLFF
CDR3nt: TGTGCCAGCAGCCCCTGGGGACAAACTAATGAAAAACTGTTTTTT

v_gene: TRBV6-5
j_gene: TRBJ1-4
abundance: .
d_gene: TRBD1
CDR3aa: CASSYSTAPTGKELFF
CDR3nt: TGTGCCAGCAGTTACTCGACCGCTCCGACAGGGAAGGAACTGTTTTTT

v_gene: TRBV29-1
j_gene: TRBJ2-1
abundance: .
d_gene: .
CDR3aa: CSVEGGIYNDKQFF
CDR3nt: TGCAGCGTTGAGGGCGGGATTTACAATGACAAGCAGTTCTTC

v_gene: TRBV28
j_gene: TRBJ1-1
abundance: .
d_gene: .
CDR3aa: CASKQTSVSTEAFF
CDR3nt: TGTGCCAGCAAACAAACCTCAGTAAGCACTGAAGCTTTCTTT

v_gene: TRBV28
j_gene: TRBJ2-7
abundance: few
d_gene: .
CDR3aa: CASSFVRPGEQYF
CDR3nt: TGTGCCAGCAGTTTTGTCCGCCCGGGGGAGCAGTACTTC

v_gene: TRBV28
j_gene: TRBJ1-5
abundance: .
d_gene: TRBD1
CDR3aa: CASRPTGTVNQPQHF
CDR3nt: TGTGCCAGCAGACCGACCGGGACAGTCAATCAGCCCCAGCATTTT

v_gene: TRBV11-3
j_gene: TRBJ2-7
abundance: .
d_gene: .
CDR3aa: CASSLAGTGYEQYF
CDR3nt: TGTGCCAGCAGCTTAGCCGGGACTGGCTACGAGCAGTACTTC

v_gene: TRBV6-6
j_gene: TRBJ2-7
abundance: .
d_gene: .
CDR3aa: CASSYPTGSYEQYF
CDR3nt: TGTGCCAGCAGTTACCCGACAGGTTCCTACGAGCAGTACTTC

v_gene: TRBV5-1
j_gene: TRBJ2-3
abundance: .
d_gene: TRBD2
CDR3aa: CASSPTTSGGFDTQYF
CDR3nt: TGCGCCAGCAGCCCAACGACTAGCGGGGGGTTTGATACGCAGTATTTT

v_gene: TRBV18
j_gene: TRBJ2-3
abundance: few
d_gene: .
CDR3aa: CASSPLADTQYF
CDR3nt: TGTGCCAGCTCACCACTGGCTGATACGCAGTATTTT

v_gene: TRBV5-4
j_gene: TRBJ1-1
abundance: .
d_gene: .
CDR3aa: CASSLGWGGENTEAFF
CDR3nt: TGTGCCAGCAGCTTGGGGTGGGGGGGCGAGAACACTGAAGCTTTCTTT

v_gene: TRBV4-1
j_gene: TRBJ2-1
abundance: .
d_gene: .
CDR3aa: CASSQDYGGTYNEQFF
CDR3nt: TGCGCCAGCAGCCAAGATTACGGGGGTACCTACAATGAGCAGTTCTTC

v_gene: TRBV18
j_gene: TRBJ1-3
abundance: few
d_gene: .
CDR3aa: CASSPKEGNTIYF
CDR3nt: TGTGCCAGCTCACCCAAGGAGGGAAACACCATATATTTT

v_gene: TRBV6-1
j_gene: TRBJ2-7
abundance: .
d_gene: TRBD2
CDR3aa: CASSPLAGLLYEQYF
CDR3nt: TGTGCCAGCAGTCCGCTAGCGGGTCTTCTCTACGAGCAGTACTTC

v_gene: TRBV28
j_gene: TRBJ2-5
abundance: once
d_gene: TRBD1
CDR3aa: CASSFRTGEETQYF
CDR3nt: TGTGCCAGCAGTTTTAGGACAGGGGAAGAGACCCAGTACTTC

v_gene: TRBV9
j_gene: TRBJ1-2
abundance: .
d_gene: TRBD1
CDR3aa: CASSVAPGQEYGYTF
CDR3nt: TGTGCCAGCAGCGTAGCCCCGGGACAGGAATATGGCTACACCTTC

v_gene: TRBV7-8
j_gene: TRBJ2-7
abundance: .
d_gene: .
CDR3aa: CASSFETSSSYGQYF
CDR3nt: TGTGCCAGCAGCTTTGAGACTTCAAGCTCCTACGGGCAGTACTTC

v_gene: TRBV5-5
j_gene: TRBJ1-5
abundance: .
d_gene: TRBD1
CDR3aa: CASSSQGGYRQPQHF
CDR3nt: TGTGCCAGCAGCTCCCAAGGGGGCTATCGTCAGCCCCAGCATTTT